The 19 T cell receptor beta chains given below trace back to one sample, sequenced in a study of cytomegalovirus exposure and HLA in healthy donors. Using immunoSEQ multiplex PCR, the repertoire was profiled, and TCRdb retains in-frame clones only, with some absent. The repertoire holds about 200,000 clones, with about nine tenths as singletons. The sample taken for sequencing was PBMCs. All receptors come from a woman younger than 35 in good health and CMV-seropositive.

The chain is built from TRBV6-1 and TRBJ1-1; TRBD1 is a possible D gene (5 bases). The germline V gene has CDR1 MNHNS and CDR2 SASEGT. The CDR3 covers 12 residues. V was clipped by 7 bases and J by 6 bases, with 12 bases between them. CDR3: CASILGAAEAFF. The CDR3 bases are TGTGCCAGCATTTTAGGGGCCGCTGAAGCTTTCTTT.

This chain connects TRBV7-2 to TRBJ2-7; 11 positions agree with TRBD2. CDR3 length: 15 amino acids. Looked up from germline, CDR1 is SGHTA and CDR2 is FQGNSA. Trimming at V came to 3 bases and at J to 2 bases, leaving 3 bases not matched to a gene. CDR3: CASSFVAGGPYEQYF. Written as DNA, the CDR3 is TGTGCCAGCAGCTTCGTAGCGGGAGGGCCCTACGAGCAGTACTTC.

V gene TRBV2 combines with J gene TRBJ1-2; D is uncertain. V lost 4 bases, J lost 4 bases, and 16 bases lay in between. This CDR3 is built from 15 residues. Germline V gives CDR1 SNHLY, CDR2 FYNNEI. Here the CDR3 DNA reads TGTGCCAGCAGTGGTAACAGCAACCGTTCCTATGGCTACACCTTC. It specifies CASSGNSNRSYGYTF.

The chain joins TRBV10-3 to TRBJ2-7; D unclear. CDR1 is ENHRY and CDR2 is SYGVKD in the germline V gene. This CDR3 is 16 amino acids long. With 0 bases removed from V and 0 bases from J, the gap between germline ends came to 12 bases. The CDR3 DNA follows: TGTGCCATCAGTGAGTCGAAAACAGCCAGCTCCTACGAGCAGTACTTC. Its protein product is CAISESKTASSYEQYF.

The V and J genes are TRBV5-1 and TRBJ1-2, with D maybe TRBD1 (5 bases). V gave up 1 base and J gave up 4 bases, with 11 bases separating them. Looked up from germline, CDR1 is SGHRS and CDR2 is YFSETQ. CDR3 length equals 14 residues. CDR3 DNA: TGCGCCAGCAGCTTGTCTTCACAGGCCTATGGCTACACCTTC. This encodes CASSLSSQAYGYTF.

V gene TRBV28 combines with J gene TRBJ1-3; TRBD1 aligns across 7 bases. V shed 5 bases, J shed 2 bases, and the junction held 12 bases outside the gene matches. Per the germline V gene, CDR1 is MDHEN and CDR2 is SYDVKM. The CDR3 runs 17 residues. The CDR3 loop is CASSTTDLDRTGNTIYF. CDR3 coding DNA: TGTGCCAGCAGTACGACAGACTTGGACAGGACTGGAAACACCATATATTTT.

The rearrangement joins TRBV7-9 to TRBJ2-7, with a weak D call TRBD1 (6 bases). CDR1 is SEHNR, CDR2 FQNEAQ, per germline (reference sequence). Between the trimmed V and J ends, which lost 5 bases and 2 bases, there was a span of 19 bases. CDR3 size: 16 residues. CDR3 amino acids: CASSAPTGFRTYEQYF. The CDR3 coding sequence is TGTGCCAGCAGCGCCCCAACAGGGTTCCGGACCTACGAGCAGTACTTC.

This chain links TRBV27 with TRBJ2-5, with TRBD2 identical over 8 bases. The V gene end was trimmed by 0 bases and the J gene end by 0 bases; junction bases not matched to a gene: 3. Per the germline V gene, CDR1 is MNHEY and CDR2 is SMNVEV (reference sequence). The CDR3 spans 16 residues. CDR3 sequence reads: CASSLSPAGDQETQYF. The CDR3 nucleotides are TGTGCCAGCAGTTTATCACCAGCGGGGGACCAAGAGACCCAGTACTTC.

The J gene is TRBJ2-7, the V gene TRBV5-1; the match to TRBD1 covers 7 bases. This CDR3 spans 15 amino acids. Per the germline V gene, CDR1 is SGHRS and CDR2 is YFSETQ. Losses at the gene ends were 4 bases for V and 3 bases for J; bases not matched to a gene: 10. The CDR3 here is CASSVGTENFYEQYF. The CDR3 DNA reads TGCGCCAGCAGCGTCGGGACAGAGAATTTCTACGAGCAGTACTTC. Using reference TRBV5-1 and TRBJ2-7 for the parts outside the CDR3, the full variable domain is KAGVTQTPRYLIKTRGQQVTLSCSPISGHRSVSWYQQTPGQGLQFLFEYFSETQRNKGNFPGRFSGRQFSNSRSEMNVSTLELGDSALYLCASSVGTENFYEQYFGPGTRLTVT.

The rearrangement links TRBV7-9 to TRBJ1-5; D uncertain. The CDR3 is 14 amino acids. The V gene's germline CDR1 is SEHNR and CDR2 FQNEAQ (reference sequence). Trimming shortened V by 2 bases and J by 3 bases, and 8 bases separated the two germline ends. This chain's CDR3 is CASSLTVANQPQHF. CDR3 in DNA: TGTGCCAGCAGCTTAACTGTTGCCAATCAGCCCCAGCATTTT.

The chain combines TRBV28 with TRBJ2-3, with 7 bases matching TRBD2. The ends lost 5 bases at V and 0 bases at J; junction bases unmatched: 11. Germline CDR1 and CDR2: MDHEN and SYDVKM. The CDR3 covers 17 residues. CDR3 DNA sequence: TGTGCCAGCAGTCCCGTTGACCTAGCGGCTAGCACAGATACGCAGTATTTT. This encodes CASSPVDLAASTDTQYF.

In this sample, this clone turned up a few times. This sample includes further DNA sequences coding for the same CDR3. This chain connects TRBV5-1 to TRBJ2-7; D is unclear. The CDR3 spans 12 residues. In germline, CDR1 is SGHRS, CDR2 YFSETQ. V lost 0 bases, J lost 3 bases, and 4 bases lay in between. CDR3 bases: TGCGCCAGCAGCTTGGACAACTACGAGCAGTACTTC. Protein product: CASSLDNYEQYF.

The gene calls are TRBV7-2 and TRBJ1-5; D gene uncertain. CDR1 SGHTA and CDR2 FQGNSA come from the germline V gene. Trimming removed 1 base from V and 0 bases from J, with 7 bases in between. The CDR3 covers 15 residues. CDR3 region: CASSLDGHSNQPQHF. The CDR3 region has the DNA TGTGCCAGCAGCTTAGACGGTCATAGCAATCAGCCCCAGCATTTT.

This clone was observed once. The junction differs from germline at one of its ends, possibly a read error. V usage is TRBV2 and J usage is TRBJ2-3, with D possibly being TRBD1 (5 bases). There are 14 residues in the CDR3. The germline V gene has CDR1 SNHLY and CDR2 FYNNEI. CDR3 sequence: CASSEEQVLGQKNF. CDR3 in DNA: TGTGCCAGCAGTGAGGAACAGGTTTTGGGCCAAAAGAATTTT.

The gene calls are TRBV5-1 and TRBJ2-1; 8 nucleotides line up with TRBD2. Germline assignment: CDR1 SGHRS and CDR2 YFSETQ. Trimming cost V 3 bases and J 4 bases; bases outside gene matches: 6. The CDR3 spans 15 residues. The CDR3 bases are TGCGCCAGCAGCTCCAGCGGGAGCTCGTACAATGAGCAGTTCTTC. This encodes CASSSSGSSYNEQFF.

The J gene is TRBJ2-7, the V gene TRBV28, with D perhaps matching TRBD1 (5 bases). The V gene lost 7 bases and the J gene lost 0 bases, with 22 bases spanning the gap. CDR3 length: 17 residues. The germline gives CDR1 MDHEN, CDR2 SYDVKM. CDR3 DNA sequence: TGTGCCAGCATTAGGAATCCCGCCTACAGGAGCTCCTACGAGCAGTACTTC. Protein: CASIRNPAYRSSYEQYF. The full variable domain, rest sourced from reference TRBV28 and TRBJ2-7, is DVKVTQSSRYLVKRTGEKVFLECVQDMDHENMFWYRQDPGLGLRLIYFSYDVKMKEKGDIPEGYSVSREKKERFSLILESASTNQTSMYLCASIRNPAYRSSYEQYFGPGTRLTVT.

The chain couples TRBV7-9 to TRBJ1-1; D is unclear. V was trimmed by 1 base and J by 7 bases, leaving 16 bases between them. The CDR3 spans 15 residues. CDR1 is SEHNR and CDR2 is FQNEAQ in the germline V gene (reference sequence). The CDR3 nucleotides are TGTGCCAGCAGCTTAGGTCGTGAGGAGATGAGTGAAGCTTTCTTT. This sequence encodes CASSLGREEMSEAFF.

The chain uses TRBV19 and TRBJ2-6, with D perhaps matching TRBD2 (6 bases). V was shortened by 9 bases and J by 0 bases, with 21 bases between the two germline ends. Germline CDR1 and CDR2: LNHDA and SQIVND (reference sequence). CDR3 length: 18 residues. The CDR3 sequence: CASFGGPYTLSGANVLTF. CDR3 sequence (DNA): TGTGCCAGCTTTGGAGGGCCCTACACCCTCTCTGGGGCCAACGTCCTGACTTTC.

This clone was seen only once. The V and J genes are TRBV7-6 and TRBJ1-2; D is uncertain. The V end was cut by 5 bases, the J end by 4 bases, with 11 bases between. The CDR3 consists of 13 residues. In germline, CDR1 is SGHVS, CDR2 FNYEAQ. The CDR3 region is CASSPGLGYGYTF. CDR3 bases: TGTGCCAGCAGCCCCGGACTCGGCTATGGCTACACCTTC.